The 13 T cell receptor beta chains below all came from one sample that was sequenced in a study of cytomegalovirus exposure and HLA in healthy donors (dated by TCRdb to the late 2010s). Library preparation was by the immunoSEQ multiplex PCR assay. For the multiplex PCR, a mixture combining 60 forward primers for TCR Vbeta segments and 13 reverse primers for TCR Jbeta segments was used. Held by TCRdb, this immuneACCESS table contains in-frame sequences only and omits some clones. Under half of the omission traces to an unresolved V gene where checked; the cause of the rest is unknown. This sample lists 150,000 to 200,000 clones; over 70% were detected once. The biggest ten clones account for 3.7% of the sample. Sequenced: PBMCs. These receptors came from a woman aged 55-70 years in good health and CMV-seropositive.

CDR3 sequence reads: CASSSIPGQGAHEQYF. The CDR3 region has the DNA TGCGCCAGCAGCTCCATACCGGGACAGGGAGCCCACGAGCAGTACTTC. V is TRBV5-1 and J is TRBJ2-7; 9 bases match TRBD1. The CDR3 has 16 residues. J gave up 5 bases and V 3 bases, and 12 bases lay outside the gene matches. Germline V lookup: CDR1 SGHRS, CDR2 YFSETQ.

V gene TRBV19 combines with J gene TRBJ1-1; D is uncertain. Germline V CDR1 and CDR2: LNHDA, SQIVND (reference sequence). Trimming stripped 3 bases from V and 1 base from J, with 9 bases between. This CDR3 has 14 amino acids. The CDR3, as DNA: TGTGCCAGTAGTATGGAGGCGGGGAACACTGAAGCTTTCTTT. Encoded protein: CASSMEAGNTEAFF.

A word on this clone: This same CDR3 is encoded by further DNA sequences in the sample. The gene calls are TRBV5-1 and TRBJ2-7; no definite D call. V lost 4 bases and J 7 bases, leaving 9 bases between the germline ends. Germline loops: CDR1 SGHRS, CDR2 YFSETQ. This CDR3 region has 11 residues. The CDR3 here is CASSLSGEQYF. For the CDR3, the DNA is TGCGCCAGCAGCCTTTCCGGTGAGCAGTACTTC.

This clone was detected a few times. As DNA, the CDR3 is TGTGCCAGCAGCTTAGCGGTTCAAGAGACCCAGTACTTC. Translating gives CASSLAVQETQYF. This sequence joins TRBV28 and TRBJ2-5, with D possibly matching TRBD2 (6 bases). CDR1 is MDHEN, CDR2 SYDVKM, per germline. CDR3 length: 13 residues. The V gene lost 6 bases and the J gene lost 2 bases, with 10 bases spanning the gap.

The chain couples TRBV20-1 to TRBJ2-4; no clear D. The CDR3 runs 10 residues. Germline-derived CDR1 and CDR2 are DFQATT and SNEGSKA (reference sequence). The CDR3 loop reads CSLAKNIQYF. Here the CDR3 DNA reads TGCTCACTAGCCAAAAACATTCAGTACTTC.

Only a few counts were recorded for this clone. The CDR3 reads CASSQGSDSSYEQYF. The CDR3 DNA reads TGTGCCAGCAGCCAAGGATCTGACAGTTCTTACGAGCAGTACTTC. The chain employs TRBV4-2 and TRBJ2-7; perhaps TRBD1 as D (5 bases). Germline values: CDR1 LGHNA, CDR2 YNFKEQ. This CDR3 region has 15 residues. The V and J ends lost 1 base and 4 bases respectively, with 14 bases between them.

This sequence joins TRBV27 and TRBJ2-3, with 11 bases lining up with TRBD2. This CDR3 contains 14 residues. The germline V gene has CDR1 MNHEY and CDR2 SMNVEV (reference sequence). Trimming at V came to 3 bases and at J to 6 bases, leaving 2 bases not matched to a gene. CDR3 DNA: TGTGCCAGCAGTTTCCCTAGCGGGAGGGATACGCAGTATTTT. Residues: CASSFPSGRDTQYF.

The CDR3 loop reads CASAIETGFSYEQYF. The CDR3 nucleotides are TGTGCCAGTGCGATTGAGACAGGGTTTTCCTACGAGCAGTACTTC. This chain joins TRBV19 and TRBJ2-7, with 7 bases matching TRBD1. From germline, CDR1 is LNHDA and CDR2 SQIVND (reference sequence). The CDR3 spans 15 residues. V was pared by 8 bases and J by 1 base, with 11 bases of the junction left unmatched.

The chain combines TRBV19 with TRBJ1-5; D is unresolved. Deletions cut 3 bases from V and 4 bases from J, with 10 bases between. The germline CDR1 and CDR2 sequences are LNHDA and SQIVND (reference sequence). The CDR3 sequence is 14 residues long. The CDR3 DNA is TGTGCCAGTAGTATCGCGCGGTCTAATCAGCCCCAGCATTTT. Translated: CASSIARSNQPQHF.

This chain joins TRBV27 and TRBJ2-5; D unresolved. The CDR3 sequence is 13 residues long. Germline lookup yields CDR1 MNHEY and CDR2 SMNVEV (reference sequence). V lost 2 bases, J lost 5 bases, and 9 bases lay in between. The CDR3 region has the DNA TGTGCCAGCAGTTTAGGGTGGCGGGAGACCCAGTACTTC. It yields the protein CASSLGWRETQYF.

CDR3 protein: CASSPGGVVSYEQYF. Written as DNA, the CDR3 is TGTGCCAGCAGCCCGGGGGGTGTAGTCTCCTACGAGCAGTACTTC. The V gene is TRBV7-3, the J gene TRBJ2-7; 7 positions match TRBD2. V lost 5 bases to trimming and J lost 0 bases; unmatched junction nucleotides: 7. There are 15 residues in the CDR3. Germline loops: CDR1 SGHTA, CDR2 FQGTGA. The full variable domain, with the rest looked up from reference TRBV7-3 and TRBJ2-7, is GAGVSQTPSNKVTEKGKYVELRCDPISGHTALYWYRQSLGQGPEFLIYFQGTGAADDSGLPNDRFFAVRPEGSVSTLKIQRTERGDSAVYLCASSPGGVVSYEQYFGPGTRLTVT.

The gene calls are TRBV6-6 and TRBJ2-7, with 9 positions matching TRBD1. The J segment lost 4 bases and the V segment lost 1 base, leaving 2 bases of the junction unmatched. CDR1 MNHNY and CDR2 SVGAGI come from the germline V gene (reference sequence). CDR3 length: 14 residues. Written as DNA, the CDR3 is TGTGCCAGCAGTTACTTACAGGGGGCGTACGAGCAGTACTTC. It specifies CASSYLQGAYEQYF.

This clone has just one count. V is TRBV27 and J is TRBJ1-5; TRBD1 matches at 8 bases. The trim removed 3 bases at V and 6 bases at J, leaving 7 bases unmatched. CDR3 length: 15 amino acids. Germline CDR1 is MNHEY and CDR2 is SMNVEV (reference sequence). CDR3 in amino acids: CASSFSGGAGQPQHF. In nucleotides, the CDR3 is TGTGCCAGCAGTTTTTCAGGGGGCGCCGGTCAGCCCCAGCATTTT.